A selection of T cell receptor beta chains follows, all from one sample in a study of regulatory T cells in long-lasting Graves disease. TCRdb reanalysed the multiplex PCR reads using MiXCR and keeps one entry per CDR3 protein. The repertoire includes roughly 380,000 distinct CDR3 sequences, about a sixth of them detected once, and about 20% sits in the top ten. This specimen was peripheral blood mononuclear cells (PBMCs), taken at new diagnosis, from a patient treated with antithyroid drugs. All receptors derive from a female donor with Graves disease. Each CDR3 is given with its conserved first and last residue. A D gene is named only where the DNA matches it firmly. Only part of the rows carry a size: once, few, many, or a class if the clone is expanded.

>TRBJ2-4|.|TRBV7-2|.|14
TGTGCCAGCAGCCCCCCATATGGGCAAAACATTCAGTACTTC
CASSPPYGQNIQYF
>TRBJ1-1|.|TRBV20-1|many|11
TGCAGTGCTAGGTACGGTGAGGAAGCTTTCTTT
CSARYGEEAFF
>TRBJ2-2|TRBD2|TRBV5-1|few|15
TGCGCCAGCCAGCGGGGCAGAACTAACACCGGGGAGCTGTTTTTT
CASQRGRTNTGELFF
>TRBJ2-7|.|TRBV24-1|few|13
TGTGCCACCAGTGATGCGGACACCTACGAGCAGTACTTC
CATSDADTYEQYF
>TRBJ1-2|.|TRBV24-1|many|12
TGTGCCAATAATACAGGGTTGCAGGGCTACACCTTC
CANNTGLQGYTF
>TRBJ1-3|.|TRBV6-1|.|14
TGTGCCAGCAGTGACAGGTTCTCTGGAAACACCATATATTTT
CASSDRFSGNTIYF
>TRBJ2-1|.|TRBV7-9|many|14
TGTGCCAGCAGCGAGACGCAGGGTCAGACTCCACAGTTCTTC
CASSETQGQTPQFF
>TRBJ1-4|.|TRBV5-5|.|18
TGTGCCAGCAGCTTGGTTGGACCCAACAATGCAAGAGGGGAAAAACCGTTTTTT
CASSLVGPNNARGEKPFF
>TRBJ1-2|.|TRBV12-3/TRBV12-4|many|14
TGTGCCAGCAGTCCAGGGGCCCCTAACTATGGCTACACCTTC
CASSPGAPNYGYTF
>TRBJ1-1|.|TRBV29-1|many|14
TGCAGCGTTCCCGGGACCCAGGGTGGCACTGAAGCTTTCTTT
CSVPGTQGGTEAFF
>TRBJ1-1|TRBD1|TRBV12-5|many|17
TGTGCTAGTGGTTGGCGGTCTTGGGGGACAGGGGGCACTGAAGCTTTCTTT
CASGWRSWGTGGTEAFF
>TRBJ2-1|.|TRBV7-8|many|15
TGTGCCAGCAGTCTAGACCGGGTTTCCTACAATGAGCAGTTCTTC
CASSLDRVSYNEQFF
>TRBJ1-2|.|TRBV7-2|many|17
TGTGCCAGCAGCTTAGGCTCTGGACAGACCTATGGCTATGGCTACACCTTC
CASSLGSGQTYGYGYTF
>TRBJ2-3|TRBD2|TRBV7-3|many|18
TGTGCCAGCAGCTTAACCGGAAGCGGGAGGGCCGGTGGAGATACGCAGTATTTT
CASSLTGSGRAGGDTQYF
>TRBJ2-3|.|TRBV7-9|many|13
TGTGCCAGCGAAGGCGAGAGCACAGATACGCAGTATTTT
CASEGESTDTQYF
>TRBJ2-7|.|TRBV28|many|16
TGTGCCAGCAGTTTTGGACTCGTATCGGCCTACTACGAGCAGTACTTC
CASSFGLVSAYYEQYF